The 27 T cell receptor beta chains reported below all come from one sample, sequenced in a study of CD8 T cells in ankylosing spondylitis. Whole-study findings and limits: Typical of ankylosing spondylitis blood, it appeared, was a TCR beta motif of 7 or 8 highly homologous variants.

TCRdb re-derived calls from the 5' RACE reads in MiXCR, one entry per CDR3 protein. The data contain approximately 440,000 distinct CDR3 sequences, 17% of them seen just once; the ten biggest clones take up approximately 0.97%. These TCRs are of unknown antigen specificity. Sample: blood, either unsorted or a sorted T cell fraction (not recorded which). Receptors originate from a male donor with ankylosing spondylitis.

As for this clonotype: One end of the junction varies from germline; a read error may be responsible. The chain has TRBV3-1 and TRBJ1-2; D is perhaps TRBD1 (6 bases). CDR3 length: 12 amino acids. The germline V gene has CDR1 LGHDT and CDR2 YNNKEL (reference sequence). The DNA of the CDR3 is TGTGCCAGCAGCGAACGCGCAAGGGGGACGAACTTC. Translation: CASSERARGTNF. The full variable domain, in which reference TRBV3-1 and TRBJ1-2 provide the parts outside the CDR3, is DTAVSQTPKYLVTQMGNDKSIKCEQNLGHDTMYWYKQDSKKFLKIMFSYNNKELIINETVPNRFSPKSPDKAHLNLHINSLELGDSAVYFCASSERARGTNFGSGTRLTVV.

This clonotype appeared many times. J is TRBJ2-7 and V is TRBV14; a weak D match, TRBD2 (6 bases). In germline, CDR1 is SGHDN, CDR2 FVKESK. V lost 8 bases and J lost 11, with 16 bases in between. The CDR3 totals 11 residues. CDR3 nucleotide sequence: TGTGCCAGCGGGGCGGGACCTGAGAAGTACTTC. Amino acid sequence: CASGAGPEKYF.

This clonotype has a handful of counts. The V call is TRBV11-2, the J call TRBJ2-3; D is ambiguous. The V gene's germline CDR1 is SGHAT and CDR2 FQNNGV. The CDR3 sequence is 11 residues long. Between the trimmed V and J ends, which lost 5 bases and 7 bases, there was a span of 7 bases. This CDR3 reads CASSHGNTQYF. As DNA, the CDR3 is TGTGCCAGCAGCCATGGTAATACGCAGTATTTT.

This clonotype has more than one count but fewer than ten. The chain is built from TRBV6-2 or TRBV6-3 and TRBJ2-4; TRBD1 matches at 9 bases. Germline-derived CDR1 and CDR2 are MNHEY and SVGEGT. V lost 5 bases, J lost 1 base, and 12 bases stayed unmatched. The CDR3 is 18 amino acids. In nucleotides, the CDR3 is TGTGCCAGCAGTGCAACTCATGGACAGGGGAGGGCCAAAAACATTCAGTACTTC. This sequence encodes CASSATHGQGRAKNIQYF.

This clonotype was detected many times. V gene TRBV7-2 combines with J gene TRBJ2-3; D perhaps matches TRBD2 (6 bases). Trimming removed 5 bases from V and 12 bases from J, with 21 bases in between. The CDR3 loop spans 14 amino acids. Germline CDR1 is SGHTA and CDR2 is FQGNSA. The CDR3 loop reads CASSVGTPPISQYF. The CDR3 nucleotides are TGTGCCAGCAGCGTCGGGACTCCACCGATCAGCCAGTATTTT.

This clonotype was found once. This CDR3 reads CASSGQFSANYGYTF. The DNA of the CDR3 is TGTGCCAGCAGTGGACAGTTCTCGGCTAACTATGGCTACACCTTC. The V gene is TRBV6-1, the J gene TRBJ1-2; D is possibly TRBD1 (5 bases). CDR1 and CDR2 from the germline V gene are MNHNS and SASEGT. V shed 4 bases and J shed 0 bases, with 12 bases lying between them. This CDR3 has 15 amino acids.

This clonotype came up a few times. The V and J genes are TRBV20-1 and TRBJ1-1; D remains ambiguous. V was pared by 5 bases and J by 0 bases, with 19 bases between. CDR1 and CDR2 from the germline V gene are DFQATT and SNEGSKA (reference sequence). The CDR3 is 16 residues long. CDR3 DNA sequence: TGCAGTGCTGGCCTTCAGGTGTCGGGGTTGAACACTGAAGCTTTCTTT. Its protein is CSAGLQVSGLNTEAFF.

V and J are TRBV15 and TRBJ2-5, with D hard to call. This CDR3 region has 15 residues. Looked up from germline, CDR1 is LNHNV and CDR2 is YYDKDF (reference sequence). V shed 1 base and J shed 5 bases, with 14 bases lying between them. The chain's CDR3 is CATSRVLTPRETQYF. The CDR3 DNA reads TGTGCCACCAGCAGAGTTCTAACTCCTCGGGAGACCCAGTACTTC.

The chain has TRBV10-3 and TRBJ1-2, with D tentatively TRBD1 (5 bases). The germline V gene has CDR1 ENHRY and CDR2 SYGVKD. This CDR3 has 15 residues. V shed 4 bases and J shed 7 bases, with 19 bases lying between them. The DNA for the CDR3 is TGTGCCATCAGTGGGGGCGGGGTAGGGGCTGCTGGCTACACCTTC. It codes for CAISGGGVGAAGYTF.

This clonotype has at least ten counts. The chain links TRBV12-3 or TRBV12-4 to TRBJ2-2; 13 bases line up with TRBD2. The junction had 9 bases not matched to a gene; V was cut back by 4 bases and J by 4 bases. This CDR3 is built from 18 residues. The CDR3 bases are TGTGCCAGCAGTTGGGACGGACTAGCGGGAGTCGGCACCGGGGAGCTGTTTTTT. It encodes CASSWDGLAGVGTGELFF.

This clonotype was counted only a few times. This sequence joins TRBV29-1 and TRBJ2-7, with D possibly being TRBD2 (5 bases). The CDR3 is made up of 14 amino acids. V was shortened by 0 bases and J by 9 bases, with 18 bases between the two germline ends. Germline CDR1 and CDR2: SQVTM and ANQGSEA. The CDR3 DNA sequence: TGCAGCGTTGAAGATCTGGCAGGCCAGGCGGGGCAGTACTTC. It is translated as CSVEDLAGQAGQYF.

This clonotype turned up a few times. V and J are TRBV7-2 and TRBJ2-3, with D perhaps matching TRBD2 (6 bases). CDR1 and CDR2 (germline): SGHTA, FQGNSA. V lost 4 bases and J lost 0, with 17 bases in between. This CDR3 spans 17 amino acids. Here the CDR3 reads CASSSRVRLVSTDTQYF. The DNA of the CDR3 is TGTGCCAGCAGCTCCCGAGTGAGACTAGTTAGCACAGATACGCAGTATTTT.

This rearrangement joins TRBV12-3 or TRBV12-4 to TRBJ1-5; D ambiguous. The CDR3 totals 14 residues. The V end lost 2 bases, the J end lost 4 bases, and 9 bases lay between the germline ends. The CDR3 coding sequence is TGTGCCAGCAGTTTATCGCTTAGAAATCAGCCCCAGCATTTT. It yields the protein CASSLSLRNQPQHF.

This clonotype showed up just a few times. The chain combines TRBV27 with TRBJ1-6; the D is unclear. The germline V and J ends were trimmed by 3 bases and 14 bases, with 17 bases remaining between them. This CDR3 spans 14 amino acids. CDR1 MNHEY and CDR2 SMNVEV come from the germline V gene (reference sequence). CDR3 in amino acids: CASSFSGQSGALHF. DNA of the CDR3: TGTGCCAGCAGTTTTAGTGGCCAATCGGGAGCCCTCCACTTT.

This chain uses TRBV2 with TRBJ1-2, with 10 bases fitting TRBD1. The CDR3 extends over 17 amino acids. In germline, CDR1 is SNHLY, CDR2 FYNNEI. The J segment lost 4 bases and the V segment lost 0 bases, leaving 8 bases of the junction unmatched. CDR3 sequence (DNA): TGTGCCAGCAGTGAAGCGCCGGGACAGGGGTTTACCTATGGCTACACCTTC. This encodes CASSEAPGQGFTYGYTF.

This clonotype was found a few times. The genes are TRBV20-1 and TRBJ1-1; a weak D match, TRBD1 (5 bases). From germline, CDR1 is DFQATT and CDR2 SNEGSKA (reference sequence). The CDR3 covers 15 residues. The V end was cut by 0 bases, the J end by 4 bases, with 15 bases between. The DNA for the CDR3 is TGCAGTGCTAGAGATCGAAGGGGTCGTGGCACTGAAGCTTTCTTT. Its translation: CSARDRRGRGTEAFF.

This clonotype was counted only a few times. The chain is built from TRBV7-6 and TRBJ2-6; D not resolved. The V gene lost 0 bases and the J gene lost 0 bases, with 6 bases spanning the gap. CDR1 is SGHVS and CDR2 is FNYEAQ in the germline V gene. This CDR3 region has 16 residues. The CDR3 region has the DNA TGTGCCAGCAGCTTAGCCTCTGGCTCTGGGGCCAACGTCCTGACTTTC. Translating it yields CASSLASGSGANVLTF. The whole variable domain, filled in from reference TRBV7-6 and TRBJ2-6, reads GAGVSQSPRYKVTKRGQDVALRCDPISGHVSLYWYRQALGQGPEFLTYFNYEAQQDKSGLPNDRFSAERPEGSISTLTIQRTEQRDSAMYRCASSLASGSGANVLTFGAGSRLTVL.

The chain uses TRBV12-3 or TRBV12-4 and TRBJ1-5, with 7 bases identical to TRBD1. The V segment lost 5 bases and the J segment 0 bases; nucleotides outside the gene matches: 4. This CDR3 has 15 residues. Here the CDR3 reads CASSRQGGSNQPQHF. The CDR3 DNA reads TGTGCCAGCAGTCGACAGGGCGGTAGCAATCAGCCCCAGCATTTT.

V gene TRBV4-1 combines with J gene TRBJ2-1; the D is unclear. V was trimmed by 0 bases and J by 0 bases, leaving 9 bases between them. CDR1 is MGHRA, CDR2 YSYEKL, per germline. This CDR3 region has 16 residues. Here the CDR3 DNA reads TGCGCCAGCAGCCAAGAGGTCGTGAGCTCCTACAATGAGCAGTTCTTC. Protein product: CASSQEVVSSYNEQFF.

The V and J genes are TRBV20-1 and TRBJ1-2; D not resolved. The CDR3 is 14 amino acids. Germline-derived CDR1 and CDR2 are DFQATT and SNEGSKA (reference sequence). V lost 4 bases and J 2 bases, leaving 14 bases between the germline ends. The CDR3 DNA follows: TGCAGTGCTACCACGGCGGGCCGGAACTATGGCTACACCTTC. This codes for CSATTAGRNYGYTF.

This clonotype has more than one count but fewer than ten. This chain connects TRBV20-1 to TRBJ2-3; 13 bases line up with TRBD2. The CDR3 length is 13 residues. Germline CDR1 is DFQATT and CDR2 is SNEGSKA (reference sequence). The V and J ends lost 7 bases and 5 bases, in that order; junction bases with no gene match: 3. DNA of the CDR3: TGCAGTGGGGGACTAGCGGGAATAGATACGCAGTATTTT. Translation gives CSGGLAGIDTQYF.

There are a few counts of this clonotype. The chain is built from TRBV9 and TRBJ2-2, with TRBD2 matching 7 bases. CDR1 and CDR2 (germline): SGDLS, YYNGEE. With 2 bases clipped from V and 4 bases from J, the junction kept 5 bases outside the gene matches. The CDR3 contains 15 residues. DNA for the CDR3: TGTGCCAGCAGCGTCGCGGGGGATGGCACCGGGGAGCTGTTTTTT. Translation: CASSVAGDGTGELFF.

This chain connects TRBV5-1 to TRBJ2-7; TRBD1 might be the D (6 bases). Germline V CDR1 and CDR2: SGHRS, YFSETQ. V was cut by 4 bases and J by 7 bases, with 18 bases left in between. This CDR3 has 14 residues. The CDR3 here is CASSPTPGVWEQYF. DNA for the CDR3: TGCGCCAGCAGCCCAACACCAGGGGTCTGGGAGCAGTACTTC.

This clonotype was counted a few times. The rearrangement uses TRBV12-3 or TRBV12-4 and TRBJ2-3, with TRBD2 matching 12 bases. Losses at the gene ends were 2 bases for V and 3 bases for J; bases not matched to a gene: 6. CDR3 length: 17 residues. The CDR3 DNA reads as TGTGCCAGCAGTTTAATAAGACTAGCGGGAGAAACAGATACGCAGTATTTT. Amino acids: CASSLIRLAGETDTQYF.

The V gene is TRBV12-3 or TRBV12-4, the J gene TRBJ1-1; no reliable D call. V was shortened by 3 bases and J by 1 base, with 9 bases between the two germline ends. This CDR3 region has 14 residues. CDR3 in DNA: TGTGCCAGCAGTTTTGTGGTATCGAACACTGAAGCTTTCTTT. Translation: CASSFVVSNTEAFF.

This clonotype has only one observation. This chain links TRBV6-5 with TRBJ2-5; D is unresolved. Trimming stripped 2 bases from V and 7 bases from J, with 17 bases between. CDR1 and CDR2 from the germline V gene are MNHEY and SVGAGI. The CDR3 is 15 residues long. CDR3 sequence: CASSYSGVPRRTQYF. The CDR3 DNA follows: TGTGCCAGCAGTTACAGTGGGGTCCCTCGTAGGACCCAGTACTTC.

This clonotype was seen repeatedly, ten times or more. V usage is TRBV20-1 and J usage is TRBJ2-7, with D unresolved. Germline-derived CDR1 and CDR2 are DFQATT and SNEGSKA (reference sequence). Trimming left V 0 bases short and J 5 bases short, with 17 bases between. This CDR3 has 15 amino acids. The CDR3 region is CSARERAGIFHEQYF. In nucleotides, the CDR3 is TGCAGTGCTAGAGAGCGTGCAGGAATCTTCCACGAGCAGTACTTC.